The rows below give T cell receptor beta chains drawn from one sample of a study of shared clonotypes between healthy human individuals. The data were produced by immunoSEQ multiplex PCR, yet TCRdb's version contains in-frame clones alone and is incomplete. The table includes approximately 400,000 clones, about 96% detected once. The sequencing sample was made of memory CD8+ T cells sorted from blood. These receptors came from a young man in good health. Both conserved end residues are part of each CDR3. The D gene is left open where the match is weak. Clone size is given for some rows only: seen once, a few or many times, or a class if the clone is expanded.

-	TRBV6-1	TRBJ1-5	-	TGTGCCAGCAGTGAACAGGTCGATCAGCCCCAGCATTTT	CASSEQVDQPQHF
-	TRBV18	TRBJ2-3	-	TGTGCCAGCTCACCGGACTTAACCAACACAGATACGCAGTATTTT	CASSPDLTNTDTQYF
TRBD2	TRBV7-3	TRBJ2-3	-	TGTGCCAGCAGCTTAGTAGGGACTAGCCTCCGCACAGATACGCAGTATTTT	CASSLVGTSLRTDTQYF
-	TRBV5-1	TRBJ2-5	-	TGCGCCAGCAGCTTCCTGTCCAGGGAAGAGACCCAGTACTTC	CASSFLSREETQYF
-	TRBV4-1	TRBJ2-5	-	TGCGCCAGCAGCCACCTAACGACCCGGGTTGGAGAGACCCAGTACTTC	CASSHLTTRVGETQYF
-	TRBV6-8	TRBJ1-1	few	TGTGCCAGCAGTTTTGCCAGGGTGGTCACTGAAGCTTTCTTT	CASSFARVVTEAFF
-	TRBV5-1	TRBJ1-6	once	TGCGCCAGCAGCTTGGCCGACTATAATTCACCCCTCCACTTT	CASSLADYNSPLHF
TRBD2	TRBV11-2	TRBJ2-7	-	TGTGCCAGCAGCGCCCAACTAGCGGGAGGAGGCTACGAGCAGTACTTC	CASSAQLAGGGYEQYF
-	TRBV6-5	TRBJ1-2	-	TGTGCCAGCAGTCAAGACAGGCTACGGCTAGGAGGCTACACCTTC	CASSQDRLRLGGYTF
-	TRBV11-3	TRBJ2-2	once	TGTGCCAGCAGCTTAGGGCTCACGGCCGCCGGGGAGCTGTTTTTT	CASSLGLTAAGELFF
TRBD1	TRBV28	TRBJ1-6	-	TGTGCCAGCACTCTAGGACAGGGCAATTCACCCCTCCACTTT	CASTLGQGNSPLHF
-	TRBV6-1	TRBJ1-5	-	TGTGCCAGCAGTGAAATCGGAGGTGATCAGCCCCAGCATTTT	CASSEIGGDQPQHF
TRBD2	TRBV6-6	TRBJ2-1	-	TGTGCCAGCAGTTGGGGGACTAGCTCTGGTGAGCAGTTCTTC	CASSWGTSSGEQFF
-	TRBV5-4	TRBJ1-1	-	TGTGCCAGCAGCTTGGCAGGGGACACTGAAGCTTTCTTT	CASSLAGDTEAFF
-	TRBV7-2	TRBJ1-1	-	TGTGCCAGCAGCCCCCTACTCAGCACTGAAGCTTTCTTT	CASSPLLSTEAFF
TRBD2	TRBV5-6	TRBJ2-1	-	TGTGCCAGCAGCTTCGGGGCTAGCGGGAGTTCCTACAATGAGCAGTTCTTC	CASSFGASGSSYNEQFF
TRBD2	TRBV6-5	TRBJ2-5	-	TGTGCCAGCAGTTACGGTAGCGGGAGGGGGAAAGAGACCCAGTACTTC	CASSYGSGRGKETQYF
-	TRBV25-1	TRBJ2-4	-	TGTGCCAGCAGTGAATCCGGGGGCCAGGTCAAAAACATTCAGTACTTC	CASSESGGQVKNIQYF
TRBD1	TRBV13	TRBJ2-7	-	TGTGCCAGCAGTCGGACAGGGGCCCAGCAGTACTTC	CASSRTGAQQYF
-	TRBV9	TRBJ1-5	-	TGTGCCAGCAGCGTAGACTCTGATCAGCCCCAGCATTTT	CASSVDSDQPQHF
TRBD2	TRBV5-1	TRBJ2-1	-	TGCGCCAGCAGCTTGGCCTCGGGTAAACGGCTAGCGGGAGACAATGAGCAGTTCTTC	CASSLASGKRLAGDNEQFF
TRBD2	TRBV10-3	TRBJ2-3	-	TGTGCCACTAATAGCGGGAGTGGGGCAGATACGCAGTATTTT	CATNSGSGADTQYF
TRBD2	TRBV9	TRBJ2-2	-	TGTGCCAGCAGCCCCCTAGCGGGCGGGATGAGGACCGGGGAGCTGTTTTTT	CASSPLAGGMRTGELFF
TRBD1	TRBV7-8	TRBJ2-2	-	TGTGCCAGCAGCCCCCGGACAGGGGGTTCCCTTTCGAACACCGGGGAGCTGTTTTTT	CASSPRTGGSLSNTGELFF
TRBD1	TRBV19	TRBJ2-7	-	TGTGCCAGTCCCCGGGACAGGGGGCTTTCCGACTACGAGCAGTACTTC	CASPRDRGLSDYEQYF
-	TRBV13	TRBJ1-2	-	TGTGCCAGCAGCTCTTCCCAAACAGGGAACTATGGCTACACCTTC	CASSSSQTGNYGYTF
TRBD2	TRBV6-6	TRBJ2-1	once	TGTGCCAGCAGTTATGGGGCTAGCGGACCCGGGGGGTTCTTC	CASSYGASGPGGFF
-	TRBV5-1	TRBJ1-6	-	TGCGCCAGCAGCGGGACAACGCCAGGCTCCTATAATTCACCCCTCCACTTT	CASSGTTPGSYNSPLHF
-	TRBV11-2	TRBJ2-7	-	TGTGCCAGCAGCTTAGAGGGCGGGTTTTCCTACGAGCAGTACTTC	CASSLEGGFSYEQYF
-	TRBV13	TRBJ2-3	-	TGTGCCAGCAGCTTAAAGACAGATACGCAGTATTTT	CASSLKTDTQYF
TRBD1	TRBV10-3	TRBJ2-7	-	TGTGCCATCAGTGGGGGGACAGGGGGCTACGAGCAGTACTTC	CAISGGTGGYEQYF
-	TRBV19	TRBJ1-3	-	TGTGCCAGTAGTCTTCGGGGGCTCACTGGAAACACCATATATTTT	CASSLRGLTGNTIYF
-	TRBV5-1	TRBJ2-1	-	TGCGCCAGCAGCTTGGTACAGAGTCCAGGCAATGAGCAGTTCTTC	CASSLVQSPGNEQFF
-	TRBV7-9	TRBJ2-1	-	TGTGCCAGCAGCTTACATAGTAGCCCCTACAATGAGCAGTTCTTC	CASSLHSSPYNEQFF
TRBD1	TRBV5-4	TRBJ1-1	-	TGTGCCAGCAGCTTGGGAGACAGGGTGAACACTGAAGCTTTCTTT	CASSLGDRVNTEAFF
-	TRBV27	TRBJ1-1	-	TGTGCCAGCAGTTCGGTTCGTCCGAAGATCATGAACACTGAAGCTTTCTTT	CASSSVRPKIMNTEAFF
TRBD1	TRBV11-3	TRBJ1-5	-	TGTGCCAGCAGCAGAGGACAGGGAGGGGATCAGCCCCAGCATTTT	CASSRGQGGDQPQHF
-	TRBV5-1	TRBJ2-5	-	TGCGCCAGCAGCTTCTCCCCGGAGACCCAGTACTTC	CASSFSPETQYF
-	TRBV5-6	TRBJ2-7	-	TGTGCCAGCAGCCTTGTACCCGCTGGGCCCGCCTACGAGCAGTACTTC	CASSLVPAGPAYEQYF
-	TRBV18	TRBJ1-6	-	TGTGCCAGCTCACCACCGATAGGTTCACCCCTCCACTTT	CASSPPIGSPLHF
-	TRBV11-1	TRBJ2-4	-	TGTGCCAGCAGCTTAGGGGCCAAAAACATTCAGTACTTC	CASSLGAKNIQYF
-	TRBV28	TRBJ1-1	-	TGTGCCAGCAGTTTAGGAGGGGCGGGGGGCACTGAAGCTTTCTTT	CASSLGGAGGTEAFF
-	TRBV7-2	TRBJ1-5	once	TGTGCCAGCAGCGGCGGACAGAACAATCAGCCCCAGCATTTT	CASSGGQNNQPQHF
TRBD1	TRBV28	TRBJ1-2	once	TGTGCCAGCAGTGGGACAGCTAACTATGGCTACACCTTC	CASSGTANYGYTF
-	TRBV7-3	TRBJ2-3	-	TGTGCCAGCAGCTTAATGGGGGCGTCCCTCACAGATACGCAGTATTTT	CASSLMGASLTDTQYF
TRBD2	TRBV2	TRBJ2-5	-	TGTGCCAGCAGCGCGGGGGGACCGTCGACCCAGTACTTC	CASSAGGPSTQYF
-	TRBV18	TRBJ2-7	-	TGTGCCAGCTCACCATTCGAGGCCACCTACGAGCAGTACTTC	CASSPFEATYEQYF
-	TRBV11-2	TRBJ1-4	-	TGTGCCAGCAGCTCCAGGGACGAAAAACTGTTTTTT	CASSSRDEKLFF
TRBD2	TRBV5-4	TRBJ2-7	-	TGTGCCAGCAGCTTGGGACTAGCGGGAGCCTACGAGCAGTACTTC	CASSLGLAGAYEQYF
-	TRBV7-9	TRBJ2-5	-	TGTGCCAGCAGCTCAAGGTTGGTGGTACAAGAGACCCAGTACTTC	CASSSRLVVQETQYF
-	TRBV11-2	TRBJ2-7	-	TGTGCCAGCAGCTTAGAACCCGCTAGCGCAATCTACGAGCAGTACTTC	CASSLEPASAIYEQYF
-	TRBV7-9	TRBJ2-1	-	TGTGCCAGCAGCACACCGGGCAATGAGCAGTTCTTC	CASSTPGNEQFF
TRBD1	TRBV6-5	TRBJ1-2	-	TGTGCCAGCAGTTACGGGACAGGGGTTGGCTACACCTTC	CASSYGTGVGYTF
TRBD2	TRBV14	TRBJ2-2	-	TGTGCCAGCAGCCCCCCTCGGACTAGCGGGGTCACCGGGGAGCTGTTTTTT	CASSPPRTSGVTGELFF
TRBD1	TRBV2	TRBJ1-5	-	TGTGCCGTAGGACAGGGCGAACAGCCCCAGCATTTT	CAVGQGEQPQHF
TRBD2	TRBV28	TRBJ2-7	-	TGTGCCAGCAGTCTCTGGACTAGCGGGAGATGGGAGCAGTACTTC	CASSLWTSGRWEQYF
-	TRBV5-6	TRBJ2-7	once	TGTGCCAGCAGCTTGGAGGTACGCGAGCAGTACTTC	CASSLEVREQYF
TRBD1	TRBV5-1	TRBJ2-2	-	TGCGCCAGCAGCAGGACAGGTAACCGGGAGCTGTTTTTT	CASSRTGNRELFF
TRBD1	TRBV6-5	TRBJ1-1	-	TGTGCCAGCAGTTACGGGACAGCGTCTGAAGCTTTCTTT	CASSYGTASEAFF
-	TRBV6-6	TRBJ2-7	-	TGTGCCAGCAGTTACGAGCAGGGGGGTTCCTACGAGCAGTACTTC	CASSYEQGGSYEQYF